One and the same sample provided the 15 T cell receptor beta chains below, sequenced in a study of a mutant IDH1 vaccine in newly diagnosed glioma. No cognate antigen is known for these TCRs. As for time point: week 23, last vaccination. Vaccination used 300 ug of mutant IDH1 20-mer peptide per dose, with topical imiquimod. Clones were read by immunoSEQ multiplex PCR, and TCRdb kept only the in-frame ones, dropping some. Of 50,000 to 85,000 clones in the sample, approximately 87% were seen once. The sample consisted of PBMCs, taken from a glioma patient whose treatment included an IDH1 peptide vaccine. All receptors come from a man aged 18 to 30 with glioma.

The CDR3 bases are TGTGCCAGCAGCTTACCCAGGGGAAATGAAAAACTGTTTTTT. Protein sequence: CASSLPRGNEKLFF. The genes are TRBV7-9 and TRBJ1-4; perhaps TRBD1 as D (6 bases). Germline loops: CDR1 SEHNR, CDR2 FQNEAQ (reference sequence). The CDR3 length is 14 residues. V was shortened by 2 bases and J by 5 bases, with 9 bases between the two germline ends. Full variable domain (outside the CDR3, taken from reference TRBV7-9 and TRBJ1-4): DTGVSQNPRHKITKRGQNVTFRCDPISEHNRLYWYRQTLGQGPEFLTYFQNEAQLEKSRLLSDRFSAERPKGSFSTLEIQRTEQGDSAMYLCASSLPRGNEKLFFGSGTQLSVL.

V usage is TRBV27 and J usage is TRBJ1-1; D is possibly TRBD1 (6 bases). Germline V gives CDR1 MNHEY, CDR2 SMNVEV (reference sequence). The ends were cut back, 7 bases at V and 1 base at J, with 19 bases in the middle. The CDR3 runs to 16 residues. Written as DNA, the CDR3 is TGTGCCAGCACCCAAAGGGGGTACAGCCCGAACACTGAAGCTTTCTTT. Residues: CASTQRGYSPNTEAFF.

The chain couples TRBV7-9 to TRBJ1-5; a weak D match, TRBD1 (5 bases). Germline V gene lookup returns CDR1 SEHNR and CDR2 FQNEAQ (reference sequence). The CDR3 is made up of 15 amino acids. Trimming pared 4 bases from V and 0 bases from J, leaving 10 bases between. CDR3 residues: CASSSGSYSNQPQHF. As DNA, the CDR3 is TGTGCCAGCAGCTCAGGGTCCTATAGCAATCAGCCCCAGCATTTT. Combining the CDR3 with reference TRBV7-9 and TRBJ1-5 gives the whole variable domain DTGVSQNPRHKITKRGQNVTFRCDPISEHNRLYWYRQTLGQGPEFLTYFQNEAQLEKSRLLSDRFSAERPKGSFSTLEIQRTEQGDSAMYLCASSSGSYSNQPQHFGDGTRLSIL.

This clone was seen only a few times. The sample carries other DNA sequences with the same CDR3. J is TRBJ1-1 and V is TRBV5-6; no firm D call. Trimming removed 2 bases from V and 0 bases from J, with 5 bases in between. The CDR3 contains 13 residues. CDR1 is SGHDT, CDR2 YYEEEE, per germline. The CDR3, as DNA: TGTGCCAGCAGCTTAGGATTGAACACTGAAGCTTTCTTT. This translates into CASSLGLNTEAFF.

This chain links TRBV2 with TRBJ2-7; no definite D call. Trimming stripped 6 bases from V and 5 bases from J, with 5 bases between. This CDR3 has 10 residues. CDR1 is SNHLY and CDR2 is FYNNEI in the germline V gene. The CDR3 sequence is CASSDNEQYF. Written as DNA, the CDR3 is TGTGCCAGCAGCGACAACGAGCAGTACTTC.

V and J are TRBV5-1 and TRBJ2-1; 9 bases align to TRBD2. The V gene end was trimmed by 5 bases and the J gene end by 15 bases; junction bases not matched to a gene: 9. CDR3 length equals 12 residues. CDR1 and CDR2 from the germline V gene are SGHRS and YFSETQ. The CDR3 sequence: CASSGTSRSAFF. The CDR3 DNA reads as TGCGCCAGCAGTGGGACTAGCCGGAGCGCGTTCTTC.

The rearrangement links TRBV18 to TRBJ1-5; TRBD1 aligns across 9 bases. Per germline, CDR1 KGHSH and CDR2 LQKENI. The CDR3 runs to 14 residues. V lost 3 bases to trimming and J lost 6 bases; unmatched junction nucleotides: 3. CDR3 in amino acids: CASSPDRGTQPQHF. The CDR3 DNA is TGTGCCAGCTCACCTGACAGGGGGACTCAGCCCCAGCATTTT.

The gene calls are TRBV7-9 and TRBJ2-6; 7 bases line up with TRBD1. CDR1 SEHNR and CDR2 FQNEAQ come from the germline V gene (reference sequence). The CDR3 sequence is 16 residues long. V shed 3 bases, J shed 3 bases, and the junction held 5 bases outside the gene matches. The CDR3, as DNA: TGTGCCAGCAGCTTTGGGGCAGGGGGTGGGGCCAACGTCCTGACTTTC. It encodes CASSFGAGGGANVLTF.

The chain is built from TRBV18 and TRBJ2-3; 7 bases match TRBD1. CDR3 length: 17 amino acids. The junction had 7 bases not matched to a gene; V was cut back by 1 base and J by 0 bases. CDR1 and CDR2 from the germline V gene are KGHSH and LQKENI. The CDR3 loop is CASSPLGTAASTDTQYF. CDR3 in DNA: TGTGCCAGCTCACCACTCGGGACAGCGGCTAGCACAGATACGCAGTATTTT.

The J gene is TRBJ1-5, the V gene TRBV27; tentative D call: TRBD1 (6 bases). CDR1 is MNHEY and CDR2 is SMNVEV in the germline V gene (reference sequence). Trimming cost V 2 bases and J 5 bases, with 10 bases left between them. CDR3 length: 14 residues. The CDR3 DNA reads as TGTGCCAGCAGTTTACAGGGGAGGGATCAGCCCCAGCATTTT. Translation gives CASSLQGRDQPQHF.

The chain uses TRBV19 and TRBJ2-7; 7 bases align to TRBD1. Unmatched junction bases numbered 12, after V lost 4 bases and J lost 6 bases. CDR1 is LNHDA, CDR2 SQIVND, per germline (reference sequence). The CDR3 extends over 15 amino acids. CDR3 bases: TGTGCCAGTAGTACCCGGGACAGCCCTACTTCCGAGCAGTACTTC. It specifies CASSTRDSPTSEQYF.

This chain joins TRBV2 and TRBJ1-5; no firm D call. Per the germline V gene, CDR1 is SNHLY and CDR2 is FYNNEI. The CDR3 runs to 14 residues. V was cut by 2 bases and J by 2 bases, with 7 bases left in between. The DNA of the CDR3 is TGTGCCAGCAGTGAACGGGTGGGCAATCAGCCCCAGCATTTT. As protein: CASSERVGNQPQHF.

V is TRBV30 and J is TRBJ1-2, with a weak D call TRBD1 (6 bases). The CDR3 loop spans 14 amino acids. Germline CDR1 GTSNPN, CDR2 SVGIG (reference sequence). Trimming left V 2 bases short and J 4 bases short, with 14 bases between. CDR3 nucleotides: TGTGCCTGGAGTTTCTCACAGGGTGCCTATGGCTACACCTTC. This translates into CAWSFSQGAYGYTF.

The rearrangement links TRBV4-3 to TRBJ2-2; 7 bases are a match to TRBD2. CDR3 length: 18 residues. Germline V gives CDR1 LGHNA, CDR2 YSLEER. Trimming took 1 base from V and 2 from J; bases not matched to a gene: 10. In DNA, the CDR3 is TGCGCCAGCAGCCAAGCTAGCGGTCGACTTACCAACACCGGGGAGCTGTTTTTT. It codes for CASSQASGRLTNTGELFF.

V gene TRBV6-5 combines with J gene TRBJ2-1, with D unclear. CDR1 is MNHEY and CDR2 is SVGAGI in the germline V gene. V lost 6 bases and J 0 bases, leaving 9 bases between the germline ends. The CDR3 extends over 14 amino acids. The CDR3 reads CASRPDNSYNEQFF. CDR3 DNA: TGTGCCAGCAGACCCGACAACTCCTACAATGAGCAGTTCTTC.